This TCR beta chain was sequenced in a study of T-cell reconstitution after alpha-beta-depleted transplantation in children. TCRbeta library preparation incorporated unique molecular identifiers. TCRdb re-derived calls from the PCR reads in MiXCR, one entry per CDR3 protein. The profile shows some 490,000 distinct CDR3 sequences, around 13% of them singletons. This clonotype occurred many times. The V end was cut by 5 bases, the J end by 2 bases, with 10 bases between. This CDR3 region has 14 residues. The germline CDR1 and CDR2 sequences are MNHEY and SMNVEV (reference sequence). The receptor was derived from a human donor who donated a stem cell graft to a child with combined immunodeficiency. J is TRBJ2-1 and V is TRBV27; D is unclear. The sample here was PBMCs from the stem cell graft donor, taken from the stem cell graft. In nucleotides, the CDR3 is TGTGCCAGCAGTAGTTCAAGGGCCTACAATGAGCAGTTCTTC. Residues: CASSSSRAYNEQFF.